This TCR beta chain was identified in a study of T-cell reconstitution after alpha-beta-depleted transplantation in children. This CDR3 comprises 12 residues. Germline lookup yields CDR1 MNHNY and CDR2 SVGAGI (reference sequence). The V gene lost 5 bases and the J gene lost 8 bases, with 10 bases spanning the gap. Using unique molecular identifiers, the investigators prepared the TCRbeta library. TCRdb itself ran the PCR reads through MiXCR, one entry per CDR3 protein. The table lists approximately 230,000 distinct CDR3 sequences, roughly a quarter of them singletons. The receptor's source is a female patient aged 2-9 years who had a stem cell transplant for congenital amegakaryocytic thrombocytopenia, so the T cells may come from the graft donor. The rearrangement joins TRBV6-6 to TRBJ2-1, with D unresolved. The specimen comprised PBMCs, mostly from graft donor cells, sampled 360 days after TCRalphabeta/CD19-depleted stem cell transplant. Here the CDR3 DNA reads TGTGCCAGCAGTCTCAAGGACGATGAGCAGTTCTTC. Translated, it gives CASSLKDDEQFF.